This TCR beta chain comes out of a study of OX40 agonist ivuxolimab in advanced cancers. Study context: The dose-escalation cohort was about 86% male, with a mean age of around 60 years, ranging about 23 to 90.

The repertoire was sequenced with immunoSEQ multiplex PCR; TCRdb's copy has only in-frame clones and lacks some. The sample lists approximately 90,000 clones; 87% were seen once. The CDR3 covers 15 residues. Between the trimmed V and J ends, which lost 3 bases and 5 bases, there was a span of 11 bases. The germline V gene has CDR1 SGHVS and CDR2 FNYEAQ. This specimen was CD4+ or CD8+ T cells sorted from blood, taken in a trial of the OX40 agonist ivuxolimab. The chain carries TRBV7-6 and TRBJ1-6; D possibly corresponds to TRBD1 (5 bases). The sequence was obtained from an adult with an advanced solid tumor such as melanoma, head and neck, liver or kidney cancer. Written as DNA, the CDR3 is TGTGCCAGCAGCTTGATGGGACGTGATAATTCACCCCTCCACTTT. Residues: CASSLMGRDNSPLHF.